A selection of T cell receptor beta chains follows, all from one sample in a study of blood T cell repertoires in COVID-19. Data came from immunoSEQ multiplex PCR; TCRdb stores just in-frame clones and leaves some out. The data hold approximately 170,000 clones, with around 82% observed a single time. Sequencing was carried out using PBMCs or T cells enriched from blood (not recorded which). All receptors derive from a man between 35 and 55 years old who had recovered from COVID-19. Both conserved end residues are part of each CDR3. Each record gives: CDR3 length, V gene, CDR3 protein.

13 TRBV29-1 CSVEPGEGNTIYF
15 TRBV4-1 CASSQVGQGDQPQHF
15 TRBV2 CASSEQGNSGNTIYF
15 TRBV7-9 CASSLLRGSYNEQFF
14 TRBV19 CASTQGPPAAEAFF
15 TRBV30 CAWSVRRGSQETQYF
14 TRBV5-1 CASSLEAGKETQYF
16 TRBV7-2 CASSYRRGASTDTQYF
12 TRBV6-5 CASSPQIGVRYF
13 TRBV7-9 CASNFEQGQPQHF
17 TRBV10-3 CAISPGTSGGPYNEQFF
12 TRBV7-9 CASSLVRGPLHF
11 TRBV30 CAWSVPGANTF
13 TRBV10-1 CASSRGLAETQYF
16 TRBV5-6 CASSLGRQAMNTEAFF
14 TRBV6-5 CASRLLTGSYEQYF
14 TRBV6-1 CASSETNIRIEAFF
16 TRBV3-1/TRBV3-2 CASSPTTGSSTDTQYF
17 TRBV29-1 CSVERRQGSVLGNEQFF
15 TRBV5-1 CASSSSQGRTYGYTF
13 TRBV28 CASSLLAGNEQYF
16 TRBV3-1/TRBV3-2 CASSHADRGANYGYTF
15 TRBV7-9 CATGPLLSGANVLTF
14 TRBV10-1 CASSEQRNTGELFF
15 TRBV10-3 CAISGGEGPNYGYTF
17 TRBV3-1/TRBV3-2 CASSQAGLAGQSGELFF
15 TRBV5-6 CASTLKGGLNSPLHF
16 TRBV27 CASSYLAGGYTGELFF
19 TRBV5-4 CASSSSGGRRQSYNSPLHF
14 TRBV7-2 CASSGVGGNYGYTF
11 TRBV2 CASMRNRGAFF
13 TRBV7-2 CASSFAGGGEAFF
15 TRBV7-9 CASSQGTGGRTEAFF
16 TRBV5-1 CASSLTSGPWTDTQYF
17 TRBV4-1 CASSPTPGISYNSPLHF
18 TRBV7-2 CASYPPSGGGRRTDTQYF
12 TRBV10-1 CASSDVGGEQFF
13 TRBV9 CASSVRGDNEQFF
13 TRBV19 CASTSDRANEQFF
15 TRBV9 CASSVGQGPHYEQYF
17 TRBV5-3 CARSLGAEGDRDYGYTF
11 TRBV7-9 CASSPVREQFF
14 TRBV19 CASSIGQGTETQYF
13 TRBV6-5 CASVDRINQPQHF